One and the same sample provided the 10 T cell receptor beta chains below, sequenced in a study of graft-versus-host responses after intestinal transplantation. Their specific antigens are unknown. TCRdb keeps only in-frame clones here, not all; method: immunoSEQ multiplex PCR. The sample shows just under 65,000 clones, 90% of them seen only once. The source was unstimulated CD8+ T cells sorted from spleen or lymph node cells, collected before transplant. All receptors derive from a human donor who was the organ donor for an intestinal transplant.

In its sample, this clone was seen once. The chain links TRBV5-5 to TRBJ2-7; a possible D gene is TRBD2 (5 bases). CDR1 is SGHKS, CDR2 YYEKEE, per germline (reference sequence). V lost 1 base and J lost 7, with 18 bases in between. The CDR3 runs 15 residues. The CDR3 loop is CASSLLRRSPGEQYF. CDR3 DNA sequence: TGTGCCAGCAGCTTGCTCCGACGTTCCCCGGGAGAGCAGTACTTC.

The chain combines TRBV7-2 with TRBJ2-7; 8 bases are shared with TRBD1. Germline V gene sequence: CDR1 SGHTA, CDR2 FQGNSA. V gave up 1 base and J gave up 6 bases; unmatched junction bases: 5. There are 14 residues in the CDR3. The CDR3 DNA sequence: TGTGCCAGCAGCTTAGGGACAGGGCGCCCCGAGCAGTACTTC. Its translation is CASSLGTGRPEQYF.

The chain uses TRBV4-2 and TRBJ1-5; TRBD1 matches at 9 bases. The CDR3 contains 16 residues. Germline V gene data show CDR1 as LGHNA and CDR2 as YNFKEQ. V lost 2 bases and J lost 5; bases outside the gene matches: 7. This chain's CDR3 is CASSQPTGGPHQPQHF. CDR3 DNA: TGTGCCAGCAGCCAACCCACAGGGGGCCCTCATCAGCCCCAGCATTTT.

The rearrangement links TRBV6-4 to TRBJ2-2, with a tentative D call TRBD1 (5 bases). In germline, CDR1 is MRHNA, CDR2 SNTAGT. V lost 2 bases to trimming and J lost 4 bases, with 5 bases between them. The CDR3 runs to 13 residues. The CDR3 DNA sequence: TGTGCCAGCAGTGACAGGGGCACCGGGGAGCTGTTTTTT. It translates to CASSDRGTGELFF.

This rearrangement joins TRBV6-1 to TRBJ2-5, with 9 bases fitting TRBD1. Germline CDR1 reads MNHNS; CDR2 reads SASEGT. This CDR3 has 13 amino acids. Trimming at V came to 8 bases and at J to 6 bases, leaving 7 bases not matched to a gene. CDR3 nucleotide sequence: TGTGCCAGCCAGGGACAGGGCAGGAAGACCCAGTACTTC. Translation: CASQGQGRKTQYF.

This clone was seen more than once but under ten times. The chain employs TRBV5-6 and TRBJ1-2; the D gene is possibly TRBD1 (5 bases). Trimming stripped 2 bases from V and 8 bases from J, with 10 bases between. The germline V gene has CDR1 SGHDT and CDR2 YYEEEE. This CDR3 spans 12 amino acids. DNA for the CDR3: TGTGCCAGCAGCTTCTACAGGAGCGGCTACACCTTC. Protein: CASSFYRSGYTF.

The chain employs TRBV4-3 and TRBJ2-7; weak D call: TRBD2 (5 bases). Germline V CDR1 and CDR2: LGHNA, YSLEER. The V gene lost 2 bases and the J gene lost 0 bases, with 8 bases spanning the gap. The CDR3 contains 14 residues. The CDR3 is CASSQLADSYEQYF. Written as DNA, the CDR3 is TGCGCCAGCAGCCAACTAGCAGACTCCTACGAGCAGTACTTC.

The table lists this clone with a few counts. This chain uses TRBV6-5 with TRBJ2-1; D gene ambiguous. V lost 0 bases to trimming and J lost 6 bases, with 12 bases between them. Germline V gene sequence: CDR1 MNHEY, CDR2 SVGAGI. The CDR3 contains 15 residues. The CDR3 is CASSYSIGPSNEQFF. The CDR3 DNA reads TGTGCCAGCAGTTACTCGATTGGTCCTAGCAATGAGCAGTTCTTC.

This chain joins TRBV11-2 and TRBJ2-3, with 7 positions matching TRBD2. CDR3 length: 18 residues. Germline assignment: CDR1 SGHAT and CDR2 FQNNGV. V trimming: 5 bases; J trimming: 2 bases; junction bases outside the gene matches: 16. CDR3 residues: CASSHASRLADITDTQYF. The CDR3 coding sequence is TGTGCCAGCAGCCACGCAAGCAGACTAGCAGATATCACAGATACGCAGTATTTT. Complete variable domain (other parts from reference TRBV11-2 and TRBJ2-3): EAGVAQSPRYKIIEKRQSVAFWCNPISGHATLYWYQQILGQGPKLLIQFQNNGVVDDSQLPKDRFSAERLKGVDSTLKIQPAKLEDSAVYLCASSHASRLADITDTQYFGPGTRLTVL.

The chain is built from TRBV7-2 and TRBJ1-1; D is perhaps TRBD1 (5 bases). The CDR3 spans 15 residues. V gave up 2 bases and J gave up 6 bases, with 16 bases separating them. CDR1 and CDR2 from the germline V gene are SGHTA and FQGNSA. The DNA for the CDR3 is TGTGCCAGCAGCTTACAGTTCACAGGTTTACCTGAAGCTTTCTTT. This codes for CASSLQFTGLPEAFF.